This entry concerns a single T cell receptor beta chain. Within its sample, this clonotype is large (0.1 to 1%). Its antigen is still unknown. Base qualities are not provided; no much larger clone lies one nucleotide away. These data are taken from a study of vaccination and CD4 T cells after COVID-19 (dated by TCRdb to between 2021 and 2023). Regarding the complete study: Convalescent patients had a positive SARS-CoV-2 result on nasal swab PCR, and of these patients, some 10 had mild disease and one had severe disease. For stimulating the cultures, overlapping spike peptide pools were used, derived from SARS-CoV-2 as well as from the common cold coronaviruses HCoV-NL63, HCoV-OC43 and HCoV-229E. Post-COVID blood samples from convalescent patients were collected a median of roughly 100 days after diagnosis, with a range of roughly 30 to 170 days. Six males and four females were included in the convalescent cohort, with two Hispanic individuals, seven Caucasians, two Asians and one multiracial person represented. The spike-specific CD4+ TCR repertoire was compared before and after mRNA vaccination in under 11 COVID-19 convalescent patients and a few infection-naive healthy vaccine recipients. Two doses of either the Pfizer-BioNTech BNT162b2 vaccine (n=8) or the Moderna mRNA-1273 vaccine (n=2) were administered to participants. Control cultures used a CEFX viral epitope pool as positive control, an HIV-1 Nef peptide pool as negative control, or no peptide. The time from the second vaccine dose to post-vaccine blood sampling had a median of around 72 days and ranged from roughly 13 to 241 days. Results and caveats for the whole study, not just this receptor: An increase in the median number of SARS-CoV-2-reactive clonotypes from 20 to 25 after infection to 38 after vaccination was observed, but the change was not found to be significant. Nearly all vaccine-specific clones in convalescent patients (304 of 307) were mono-reactive for SARS-CoV-2 spike rather than cross-reactive with common cold coronaviruses. Relatively few convalescent patients were included in the study, and early timepoints after natural infection were not analyzed. Among the post-vaccine SARS-CoV-2-reactive clones in convalescent patients, a median around 85% showed up only after vaccination, which suggests vaccine-specific priming.

The method behind the library was PCR. DNA from cultured CD4+ T cells underwent TCR sequencing with the Oncomine TCR Beta short-read assay at the Johns Hopkins FTIC core. The QIAamp micro DNA kit was used to extract genomic DNA from the cultured CD4+ T cells. Oncomine TCR Beta libraries from cultured CD4+ T cells were pooled with unique dual indexes and sequenced on an Illumina iSeq 100. The paper's processing steps were these. Non-productive sequences were removed, and CDR3s not starting with C, not ending with F or W, or shorter than 7 amino acids were discarded. Antigen-specific clonotypes were identified with the MANAFEST web application by comparing peptide-stimulated wells with reference and other culture wells. For a clone to be called positive, the clone needed an FDR below 0.05, an odds ratio above 5, and a productive frequency above 0.1% in at least two of three replicate wells. A clonotype was classed as cross-reactive if the clonotype showed significant expansion both in SARS-CoV-2 spike wells and in at least one common cold coronavirus spike condition. Levenshtein distances (stringdist) and unrooted phylogenetic trees (ape) in R version 3.6.1 were used to assess CDR3 homology. TCRdb redid the processing of the public reads, applying fastp at Q25 and MiXCR, and retained in-frame beta chains. A single entry per CDR3 protein holds the most common genes and DNA from its merged rows. TCRdb, not the original authors, processed these V and J calls. The table for this sample lists 2,800 or so distinct CDR3 sequences; around 33% of them were counted only once. Together, the top ten hold about 40% of the sample.

From the cysteine up to the phenylalanine, the CDR3 has a length of 14 residues. The sequence is cut down to CDR3 DNA, 42 bases in frame from base 1. CDR1 is given as MNHNS and CDR2 as SASEGT, both from the germline V gene. V and J are truncated by 5 bases and 3 bases respectively, leaving an intervening sequence of 13 bases. The sample's treatment or condition, from its label and the paper: approximately 11-day PBMC culture with coronavirus spike peptide pools or control peptides (ViraFEST assay). The ViraFEST assay was used in the study, in which antigen-specific T cells were expanded with peptide pools and expanded clonotypes were subsequently identified by TCR sequencing. The positive SARS-CoV-2 PCR tests of the convalescent patients were dated from March to December 2020, before the Alpha, Beta and Delta variants emerged in the United States. Each well held approximately 2 million PBMCs cultured in IMDM containing about 5% human AB serum and around 10 IU/ml IL-2, with around 9.7 ug/ml peptide pools added. On days 3 and 7, half of the culture medium was replaced with fresh IL-2-containing medium. CD4+ T cells were isolated after approximately ten days of culture through negative selection using the EasySep CD4+ T cell isolation kit. Ficoll-Paque Plus gradient centrifugation was used to isolate PBMCs from whole blood, and the isolated PBMCs were then either used fresh or cryopreserved at -140C. Each culture condition was generally run in triplicate wells.

The receptor was isolated from a human donor who had recovered from COVID-19. In this chain, TRBV6-1 is recombined with TRBJ1-1, and TRBD1 may be the D gene, going by 5 matching bases. Sequencing was done on a sample of CD4+ T cells from blood, cultured in vitro. CDR3 region: CASSRGVGDTEAFF. Here is the DNA: TGTGCCAGCAGTCGTGGCGTAGGGGACACTGAAGCTTTCTTT.